The rows below give T cell receptor beta chains drawn from one sample of a study of blood T cell repertoires in COVID-19. The table came from immunoSEQ multiplex PCR; TCRdb's copy has only in-frame clones and leaves some out. The data contain over 150,000 clones, approximately 94% of them singletons. Sequencing used peripheral blood. Receptors originate from a man under 40 with COVID-19, enrolled during active disease. The CDR3 runs from the conserved cysteine through the conserved F or W. The D gene is left open where the match is weak.

D,J,V,DNA,CDR3
TRBD1,TRBJ1-2,TRBV30,TGTGCCTGGACGCCCCATCCCACCTTGACAGGGGTTTATAACTATGGCTACACCTTC,CAWTPHPTLTGVYNYGYTF
TRBD1,TRBJ1-2,TRBV7-9,TGTGCCAGCAGCTGGGGACAGGGGGACTCCTATGGCTACACCTTC,CASSWGQGDSYGYTF
TRBD1,TRBJ2-7,TRBV2,TGTGCCAGCAGCAGTGATGGGACAGGAGCCTACGAGCAGTACTTC,CASSSDGTGAYEQYF
TRBD1,TRBJ1-6,TRBV11-2,TGTGCCAGCACTAAAGGCCGGACAGGGTATTCACCCCTCCACTTT,CASTKGRTGYSPLHF
TRBD1,TRBJ2-4,TRBV13,TGTGCCAGCAGCACATACAGGGGAAACATTCAGTACTTC,CASSTYRGNIQYF
-,TRBJ2-1,TRBV27,TGTGCCAGCAGTTTTGGGACAAAGAGGAATGAGCAGTTCTTC,CASSFGTKRNEQFF
TRBD1,TRBJ1-1,TRBV18,TGTGCCAGCTCACCGCGGACACAGGGGTGGAACACTGAAGCTTTCTTT,CASSPRTQGWNTEAFF
-,TRBJ1-5,TRBV19,TGTGCCAGTAGTATAGGGGAGGGGAGGGATCAGCCCCAGCATTTT,CASSIGEGRDQPQHF
TRBD1,TRBJ2-6,TRBV10-3,TGTGCCATCAGTGAGTCGACAGGGGCCCTTCTTTCTGGGGCCAACGTCCTGACTTTC,CAISESTGALLSGANVLTF
-,TRBJ1-6,TRBV6-5,TGTGCCAGCAGTTACCGGGACACAAGTTCACCCCTCCACTTT,CASSYRDTSSPLHF